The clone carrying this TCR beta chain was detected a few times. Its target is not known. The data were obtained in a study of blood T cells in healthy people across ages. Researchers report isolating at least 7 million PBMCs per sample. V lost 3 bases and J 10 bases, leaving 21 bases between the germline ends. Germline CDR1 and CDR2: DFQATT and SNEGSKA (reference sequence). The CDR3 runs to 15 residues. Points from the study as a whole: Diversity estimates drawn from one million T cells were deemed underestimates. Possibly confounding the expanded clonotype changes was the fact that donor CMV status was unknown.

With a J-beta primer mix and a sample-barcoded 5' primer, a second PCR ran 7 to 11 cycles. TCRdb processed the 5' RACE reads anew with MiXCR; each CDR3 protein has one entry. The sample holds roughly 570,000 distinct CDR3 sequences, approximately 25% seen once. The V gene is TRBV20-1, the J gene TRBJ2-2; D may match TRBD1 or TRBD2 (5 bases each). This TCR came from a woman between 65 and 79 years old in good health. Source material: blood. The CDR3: CSARAVGARALELFF. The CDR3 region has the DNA TGCAGTGCTAGGGCCGTCGGGGCGCGGGCCTTGGAGCTGTTTTTT.